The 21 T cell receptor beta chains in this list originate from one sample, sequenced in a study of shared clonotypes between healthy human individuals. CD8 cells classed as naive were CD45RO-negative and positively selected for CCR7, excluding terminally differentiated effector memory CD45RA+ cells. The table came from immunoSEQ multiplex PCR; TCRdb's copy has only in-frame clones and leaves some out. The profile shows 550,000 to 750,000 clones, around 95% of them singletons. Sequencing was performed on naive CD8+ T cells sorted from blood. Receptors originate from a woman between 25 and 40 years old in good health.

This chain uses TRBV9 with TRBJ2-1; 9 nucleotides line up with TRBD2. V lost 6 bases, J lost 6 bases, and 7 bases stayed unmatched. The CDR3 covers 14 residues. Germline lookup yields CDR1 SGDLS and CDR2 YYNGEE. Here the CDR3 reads CASTTGTSPNEQFF. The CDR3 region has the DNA TGTGCCAGCACAACCGGGACTAGCCCCAATGAGCAGTTCTTC.

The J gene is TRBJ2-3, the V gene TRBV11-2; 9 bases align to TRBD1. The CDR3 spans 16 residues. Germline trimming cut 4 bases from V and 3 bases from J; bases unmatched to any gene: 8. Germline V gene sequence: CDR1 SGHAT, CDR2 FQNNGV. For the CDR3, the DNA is TGTGCCAGCAGCTACGCCGGGACAGGGTTTACAGATACGCAGTATTTT. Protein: CASSYAGTGFTDTQYF.

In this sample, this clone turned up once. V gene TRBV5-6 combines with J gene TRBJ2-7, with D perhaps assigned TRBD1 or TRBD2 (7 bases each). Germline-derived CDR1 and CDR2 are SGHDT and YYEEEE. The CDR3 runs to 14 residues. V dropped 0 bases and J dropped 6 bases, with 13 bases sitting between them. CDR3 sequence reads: CASSLGEGAIEQYF. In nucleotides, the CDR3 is TGTGCCAGCAGCTTGGGGGAGGGGGCGATCGAGCAGTACTTC.

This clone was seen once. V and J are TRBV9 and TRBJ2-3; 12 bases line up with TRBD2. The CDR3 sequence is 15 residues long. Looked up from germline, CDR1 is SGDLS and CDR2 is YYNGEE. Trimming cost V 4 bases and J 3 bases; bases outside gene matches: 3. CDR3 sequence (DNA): TGTGCCAGCAGCCTCGGACTAGCGGGGACAGATACGCAGTATTTT. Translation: CASSLGLAGTDTQYF.

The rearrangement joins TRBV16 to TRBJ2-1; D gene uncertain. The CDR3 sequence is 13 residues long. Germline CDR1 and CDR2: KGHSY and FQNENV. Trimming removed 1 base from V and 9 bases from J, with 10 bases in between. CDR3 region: CASSQYQPPEQFF. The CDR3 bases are TGTGCCAGCAGCCAATACCAGCCCCCTGAGCAGTTCTTC.

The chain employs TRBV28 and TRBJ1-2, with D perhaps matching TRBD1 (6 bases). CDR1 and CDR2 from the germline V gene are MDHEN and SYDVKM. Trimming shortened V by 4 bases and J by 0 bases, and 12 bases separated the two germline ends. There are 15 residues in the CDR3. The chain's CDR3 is CASSYQGSANYGYTF. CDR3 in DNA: TGTGCCAGCAGTTACCAGGGGTCGGCTAACTATGGCTACACCTTC.

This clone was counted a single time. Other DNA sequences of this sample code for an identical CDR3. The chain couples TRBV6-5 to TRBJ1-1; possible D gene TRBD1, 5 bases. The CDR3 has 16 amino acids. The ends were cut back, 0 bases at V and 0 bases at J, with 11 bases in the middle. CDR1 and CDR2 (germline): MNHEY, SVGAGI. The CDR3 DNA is TGTGCCAGCAGTTACTCCCTGACAGCAATGAACACTGAAGCTTTCTTT. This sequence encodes CASSYSLTAMNTEAFF.

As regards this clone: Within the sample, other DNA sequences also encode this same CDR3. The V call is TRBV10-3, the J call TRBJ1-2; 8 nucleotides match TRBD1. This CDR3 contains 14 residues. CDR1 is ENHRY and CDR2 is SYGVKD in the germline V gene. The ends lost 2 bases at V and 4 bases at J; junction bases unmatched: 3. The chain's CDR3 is CAISEPDRVYGYTF. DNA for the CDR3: TGTGCCATCAGTGAGCCGGACAGGGTCTATGGCTACACCTTC.

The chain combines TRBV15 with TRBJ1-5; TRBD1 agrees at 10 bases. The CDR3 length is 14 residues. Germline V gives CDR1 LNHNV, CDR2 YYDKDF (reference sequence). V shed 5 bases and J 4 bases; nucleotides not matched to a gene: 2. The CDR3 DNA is TGTGCCACCAGCTCGGGACAGGGGAATCAGCCCCAGCATTTT. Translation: CATSSGQGNQPQHF.

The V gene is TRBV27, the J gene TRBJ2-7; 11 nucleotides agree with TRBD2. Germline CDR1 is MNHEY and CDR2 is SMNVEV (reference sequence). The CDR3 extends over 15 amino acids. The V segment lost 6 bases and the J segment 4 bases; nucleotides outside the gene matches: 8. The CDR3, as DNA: TGTGCCAGCAGGACCGGGACTAGCGGTTATTACGAGCAGTACTTC. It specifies CASRTGTSGYYEQYF.

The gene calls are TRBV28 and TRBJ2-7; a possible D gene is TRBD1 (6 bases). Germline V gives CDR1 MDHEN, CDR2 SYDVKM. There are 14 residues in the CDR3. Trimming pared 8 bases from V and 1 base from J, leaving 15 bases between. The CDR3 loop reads CASVGAGVSYEQYF. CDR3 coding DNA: TGTGCCAGCGTGGGGGCAGGGGTGTCCTACGAGCAGTACTTC.

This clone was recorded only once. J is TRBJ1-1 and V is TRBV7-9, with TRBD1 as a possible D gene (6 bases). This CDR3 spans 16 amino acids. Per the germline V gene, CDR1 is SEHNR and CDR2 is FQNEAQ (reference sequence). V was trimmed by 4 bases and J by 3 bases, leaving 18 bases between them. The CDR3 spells CASSWGPGHADTEAFF. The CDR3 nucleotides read TGTGCCAGCAGCTGGGGGCCGGGACACGCGGACACTGAAGCTTTCTTT. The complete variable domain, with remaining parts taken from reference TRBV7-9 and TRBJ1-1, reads DTGVSQNPRHKITKRGQNVTFRCDPISEHNRLYWYRQTLGQGPEFLTYFQNEAQLEKSRLLSDRFSAERPKGSFSTLEIQRTEQGDSAMYLCASSWGPGHADTEAFFGQGTRLTVV.

The DNA of the CDR3 is TGTGCCAGCACCGCGTCGGGTAACGAGCAGTACTTC. Translation: CASTASGNEQYF. The V and J genes are TRBV21-1 and TRBJ2-7; the table names TRBD2, a call not compared with the DNA. TRBV21-1 is assigned pseudogene status. This CDR3 contains 12 residues.

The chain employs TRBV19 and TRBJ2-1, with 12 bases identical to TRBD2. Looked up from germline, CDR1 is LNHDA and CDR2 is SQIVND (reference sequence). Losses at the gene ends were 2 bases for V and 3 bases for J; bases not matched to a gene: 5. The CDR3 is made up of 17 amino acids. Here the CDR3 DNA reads TGTGCCAGTAGTATATTAGGACTAGCGGGATACTACAATGAGCAGTTCTTC. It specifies CASSILGLAGYYNEQFF. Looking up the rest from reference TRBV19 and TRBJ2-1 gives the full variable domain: DGGITQSPKYLFRKEGQNVTLSCEQNLNHDAMYWYRQDPGQGLRLIYYSQIVNDFQKGDIAEGYSVSREKKESFPLTVTSAQKNPTAFYLCASSILGLAGYYNEQFFGPGTRLTVL.

This CDR3 reads CASSYSYGSSYNEQFF. As DNA, the CDR3 is TGTGCCAGCAGTTACTCATACGGGAGCTCCTACAATGAGCAGTTCTTC. The chain employs TRBV6-6 and TRBJ2-1; possibly TRBD2 for D (6 bases). The CDR3 spans 16 residues. Germline V CDR1 and CDR2: MNHNY, SVGAGI (reference sequence). The V end lost 0 bases, the J end lost 0 bases, and 9 bases lay between the germline ends.

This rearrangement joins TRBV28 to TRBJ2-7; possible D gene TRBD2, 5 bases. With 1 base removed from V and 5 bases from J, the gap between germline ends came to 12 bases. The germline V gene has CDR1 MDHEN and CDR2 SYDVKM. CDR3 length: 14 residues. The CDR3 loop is CASSLFGSPNEQYF. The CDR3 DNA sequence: TGTGCCAGCAGTTTATTTGGGAGCCCCAACGAGCAGTACTTC.

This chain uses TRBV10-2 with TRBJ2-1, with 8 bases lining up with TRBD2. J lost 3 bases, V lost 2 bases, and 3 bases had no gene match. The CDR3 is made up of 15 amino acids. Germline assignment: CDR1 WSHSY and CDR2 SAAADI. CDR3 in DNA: TGCGCCAGCAGTGAGCCCAGCGGGGGCTACAATGAGCAGTTCTTC. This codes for CASSEPSGGYNEQFF.

In nucleotides, the CDR3 is TGTGCCAGCAGTTTATTGTCACTAGCGGGCACAGATACGCAGTATTTT. Translating it yields CASSLLSLAGTDTQYF. The chain couples TRBV27 to TRBJ2-3; 8 bases agree with TRBD2. The CDR3 loop spans 16 amino acids. CDR1 and CDR2 (germline): MNHEY, SMNVEV (reference sequence). V lost 1 base and J lost 1; bases outside the gene matches: 4.

The CDR3 bases are TGTGCCAGCAGCCCCGGGAGGGGCAGCACAGATACGCAGTATTTT. It codes for CASSPGRGSTDTQYF. J is TRBJ2-3 and V is TRBV11-2, with TRBD2 matching over 8 bases. This CDR3 is 15 amino acids long. J lost 0 bases, V lost 5 bases, and 4 bases had no gene match. Germline CDR1 and CDR2: SGHAT and FQNNGV.

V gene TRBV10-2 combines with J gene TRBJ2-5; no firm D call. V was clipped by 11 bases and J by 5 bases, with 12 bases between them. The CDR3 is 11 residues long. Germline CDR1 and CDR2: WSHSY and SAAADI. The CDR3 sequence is CAVDSRETQYF. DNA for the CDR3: TGCGCCGTCGACTCGAGGGAGACCCAGTACTTC.

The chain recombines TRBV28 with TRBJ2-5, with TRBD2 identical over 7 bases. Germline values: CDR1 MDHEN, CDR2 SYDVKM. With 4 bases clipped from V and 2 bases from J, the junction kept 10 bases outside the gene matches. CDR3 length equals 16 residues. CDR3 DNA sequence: TGTGCCAGCAGTTCGGTGGAGGGCGGGGGTCAAGAGACCCAGTACTTC. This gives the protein CASSSVEGGGQETQYF.